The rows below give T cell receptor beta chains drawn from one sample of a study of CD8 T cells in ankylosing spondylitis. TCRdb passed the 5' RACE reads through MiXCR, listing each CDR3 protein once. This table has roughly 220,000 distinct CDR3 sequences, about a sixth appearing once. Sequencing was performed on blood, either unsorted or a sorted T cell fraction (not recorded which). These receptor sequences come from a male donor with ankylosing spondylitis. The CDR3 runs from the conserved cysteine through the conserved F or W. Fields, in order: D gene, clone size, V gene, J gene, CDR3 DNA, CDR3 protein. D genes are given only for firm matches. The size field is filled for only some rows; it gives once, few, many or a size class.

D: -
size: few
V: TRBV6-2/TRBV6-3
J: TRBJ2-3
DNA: TGTGCCAGCATCCTTGGAAAGGGGGGCACAGATACGCAGTATTTT
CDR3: CASILGKGGTDTQYF

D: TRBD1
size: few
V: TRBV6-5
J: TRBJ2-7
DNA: TGTGCCAGCAGTTCTTGGGACAGGGTAAACGAGCAGTACTTC
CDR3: CASSSWDRVNEQYF

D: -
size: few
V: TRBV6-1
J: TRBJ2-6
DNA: TGTGCCAGCAGTGAAGTCTCTGGGGCCAACGTCCTGACTTTC
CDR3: CASSEVSGANVLTF

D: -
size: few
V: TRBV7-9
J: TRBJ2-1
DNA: TGTGCCAGCAGCCCCCGGGGCGGACTACTCGATTACAATGAGCAGTTCTTC
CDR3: CASSPRGGLLDYNEQFF

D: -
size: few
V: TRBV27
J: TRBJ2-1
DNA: TGTGCCAGCAGTTTAGAGGAGGGGGGCTCGGGCAATGAGCAGTTCTTC
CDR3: CASSLEEGGSGNEQFF

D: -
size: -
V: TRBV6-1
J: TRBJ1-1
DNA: TGTGCCAGCAGGGTAGACAAGAACACTGAAGCTTTCTTT
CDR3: CASRVDKNTEAFF

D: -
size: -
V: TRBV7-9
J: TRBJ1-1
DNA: TGTGCCAGCAGCCGGACAGAAATGAACACTGAAGCTTTCTTT
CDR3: CASSRTEMNTEAFF

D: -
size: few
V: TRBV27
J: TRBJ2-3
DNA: TGTGCCAGCAGTTTATCTTGGTCGGTAGCGCAACTAGACACAGATACGCAGTATTTT
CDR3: CASSLSWSVAQLDTDTQYF

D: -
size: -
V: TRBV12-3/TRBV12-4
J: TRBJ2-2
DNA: TGTGCCAGCAGTTTAATCGGTGGTACCGTGGAGCTGTTTTTT
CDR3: CASSLIGGTVELFF

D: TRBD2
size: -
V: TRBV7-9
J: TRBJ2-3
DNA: TGTGCCAGCAGCTTAGCCCTAGCGGGACCCGCAGATACGCAGTATTTT
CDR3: CASSLALAGPADTQYF

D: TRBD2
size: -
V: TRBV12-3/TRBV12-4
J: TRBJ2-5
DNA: TGTGCCAGCAGTCTAGGGACTAGCGGGGGTGAGACCCAGTACTTC
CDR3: CASSLGTSGGETQYF

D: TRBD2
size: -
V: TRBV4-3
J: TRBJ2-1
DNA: TGCGCCAGCAGCCAAGATAGCAGCGGGAGAGGAGATGAGCAGTTCTTC
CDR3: CASSQDSSGRGDEQFF

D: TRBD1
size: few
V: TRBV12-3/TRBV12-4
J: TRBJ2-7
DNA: TGTGCCAGCAGTTTAAGACAGGGCAACTCCTACGAGCAGTACTTC
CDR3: CASSLRQGNSYEQYF

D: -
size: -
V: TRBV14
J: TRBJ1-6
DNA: TGTGCCAGCAGCTCGGGGGGAAACCATGCCTATAATTCACCCCTCCACTTT
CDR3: CASSSGGNHAYNSPLHF

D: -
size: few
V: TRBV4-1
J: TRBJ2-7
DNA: TGCGCCAGCAGCCAAGATAGGACCCCTCTCCTACCCTACGAGCAGTACTTC
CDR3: CASSQDRTPLLPYEQYF

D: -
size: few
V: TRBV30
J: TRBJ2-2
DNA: TGTGCCTGGACTTACACCGGGGAGCTGTTTTTT
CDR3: CAWTYTGELFF

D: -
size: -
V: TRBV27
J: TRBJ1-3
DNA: TGTGCCAGCAGCTCTGGGGACACCATATATTTT
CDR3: CASSSGDTIYF

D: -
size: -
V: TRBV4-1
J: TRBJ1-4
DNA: TGCGCCAGCAGCCAAGATCTCGGTAATGAAAAACTGTTTTTT
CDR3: CASSQDLGNEKLFF

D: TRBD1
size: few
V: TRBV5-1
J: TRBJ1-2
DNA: TGCGCCAGCAGCTACTACAGGGGAGATGGCTACACCTTC
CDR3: CASSYYRGDGYTF

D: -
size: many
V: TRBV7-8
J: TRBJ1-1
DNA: TGTGCCAGCAGCTTAGATTTTGGGGGGCCTGAAGCTTTCTTT
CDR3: CASSLDFGGPEAFF

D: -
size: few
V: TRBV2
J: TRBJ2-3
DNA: TGTGCCAGCAGTGTGTGGACACAGAGCACAGATACGCAGTATTTT
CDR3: CASSVWTQSTDTQYF

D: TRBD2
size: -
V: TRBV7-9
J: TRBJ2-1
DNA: TGTGCCAGCCTCCTAGCGGGGGGGGCAAATGAGCAGTTCTTC
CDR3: CASLLAGGANEQFF

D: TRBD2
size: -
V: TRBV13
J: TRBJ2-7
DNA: TGTGCCAGCAGCTTCGGGGGGGGGCCGTTCTACGAGCAGTACTTC
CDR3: CASSFGGGPFYEQYF

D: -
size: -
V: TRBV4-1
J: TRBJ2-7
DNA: TGCGCCAGCAGCCAAAAACCCGAGTACGAGCAGTACTTC
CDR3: CASSQKPEYEQYF

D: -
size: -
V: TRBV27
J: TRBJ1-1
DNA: TGTGCCAGCAGTTCACACTCCGGGCCCATGAACACTGAAGCTTTCTTT
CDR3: CASSSHSGPMNTEAFF

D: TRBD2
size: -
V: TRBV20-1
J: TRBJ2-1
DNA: TGCAGTGCTAAGACTAGCGGGGGGCCCAATGAGCAGTTCTTC
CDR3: CSAKTSGGPNEQFF

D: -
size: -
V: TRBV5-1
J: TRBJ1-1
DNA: TGCGCCAGCCGCCCGGGGGGCACTGAAGCTTTCTTT
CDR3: CASRPGGTEAFF

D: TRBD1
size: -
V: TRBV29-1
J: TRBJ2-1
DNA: TGCAGCGGAGGGACAGGGGGTGCCTACAATGAGCAGTTCTTC
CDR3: CSGGTGGAYNEQFF

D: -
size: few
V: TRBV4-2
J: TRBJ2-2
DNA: TGTGCCAGCAGCCCAGTTCTCGGGACACTGATCAAAGGACTAAACACCGGGGAGCTGTTTTTT
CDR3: CASSPVLGTLIKGLNTGELFF

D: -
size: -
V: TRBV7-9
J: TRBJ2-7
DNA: TGTGCCAGCAGCTTAGTGACAGAGGACTCCTACGAGCAGTACTTC
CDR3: CASSLVTEDSYEQYF

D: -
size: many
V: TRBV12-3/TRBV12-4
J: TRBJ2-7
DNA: TGTGCCAGCAGCGATGGGTGGGAGCAGTACTTC
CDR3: CASSDGWEQYF

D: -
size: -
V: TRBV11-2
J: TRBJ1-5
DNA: TGTGCCAGCAGCTTAGATTCCAGGGGTGGTCAGCCCCAGCATTTT
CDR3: CASSLDSRGGQPQHF

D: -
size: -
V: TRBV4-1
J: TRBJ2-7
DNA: TGCGCCAGCAGCCAAATCGGCGCCAGGAGCTCCTACGAGCAGTACTTC
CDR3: CASSQIGARSSYEQYF

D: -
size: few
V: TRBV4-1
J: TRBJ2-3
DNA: TGCGCCAGCAGCCAAGTTTTTTCGCCGGGGAGCACAGATACGCAGTATTTT
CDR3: CASSQVFSPGSTDTQYF

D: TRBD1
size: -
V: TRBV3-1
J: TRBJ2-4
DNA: TGTGCCAGCAGCCAGACAGGGGGCCGGGGAAACATTCAGTACTTC
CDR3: CASSQTGGRGNIQYF

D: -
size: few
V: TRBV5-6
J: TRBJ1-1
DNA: TGTGCCAGCAGCTTGGACGCGGGGAACACTGAAGCTTTCTTT
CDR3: CASSLDAGNTEAFF

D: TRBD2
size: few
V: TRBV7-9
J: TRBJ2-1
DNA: TGTGCCAGCAGCGTGCTACTAGCGGGATTTCGAGACAATGAGCAGTTCTTC
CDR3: CASSVLLAGFRDNEQFF

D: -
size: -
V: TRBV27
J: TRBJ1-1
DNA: TGTGCCAGCGGACACTTGAACACTGAAGCTTTCTTT
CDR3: CASGHLNTEAFF

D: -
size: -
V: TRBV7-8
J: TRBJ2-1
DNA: TGTGCCAGCAGACCCAGATCCTACAATGAGCAGTTCTTC
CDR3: CASRPRSYNEQFF

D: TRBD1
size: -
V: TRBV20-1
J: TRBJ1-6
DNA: TGCAGTGCTGACGACAGGGAGGGTGATTCACCCCTCCACTTT
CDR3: CSADDREGDSPLHF

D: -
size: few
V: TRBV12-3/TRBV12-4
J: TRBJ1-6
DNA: TGTGCCAGCAGTCCCCCCCTGGACAGTGATAATTCACCCCTCCACTTT
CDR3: CASSPPLDSDNSPLHF